The text below deals with one T cell receptor beta chain. This clonotype was seen more than once but under ten times. The target of this receptor is not known. Qualities for individual bases were not recorded, and no much larger clone is one base off. Libraries came from 5' RACE. Sequencing took place on an Illumina HiSeq 2500. The second PCR ran for about 7 to 11 cycles and used a J-beta primer mix along with a sample-barcoded 5' primer. A unique molecular identifier was introduced onto each TCR beta cDNA molecule by a template-switch 5' adaptor carrying 12 random nucleotides. At least 3 million CDR3-containing paired-end reads were obtained from each sample. The Mint cDNA synthesis kit, primed by a TRBC-specific oligonucleotide, was used to synthesize first-strand cDNA from all RNA. After uracil-DNA glycosylase treatment, a first 18-cycle PCR used universal primers M1SS and BC2_uni_R on all cDNA. From the authors' description of their analysis: Normalization of each sample was performed by random selection of 1 million high-quality reads, each carrying a distinct molecular identifier. Instead of being binned into consensus sequences, reads that shared molecular identifiers were thrown out. MiTCR, run with a Q25 quality threshold and the strictest error-elimination algorithm, handled CDR3 identification, clonotype clustering and error correction. A nonparametric unseen species model using Euler transformation provided a lower-bound estimate of total TCR beta diversity. The public reads were quality trimmed at Q25 with fastp and then assembled into clones with MiXCR by TCRdb, keeping productive beta chains. Under each unique CDR3 protein, matching rows form one entry showing the most common genes and DNA. The V and J calls, along with clone size, are taken from TCRdb and not from the paper's own processing. This sample has roughly 1,800,000 distinct CDR3 sequences in its table, and about 49% of those were observed once. The biggest ten clones account for 2% to 2.5% of the sample.

Systemically healthy Caucasian individuals from Russia, approximately 39 in total and aged about 6 to 95 years, were included as donors. Each donor gave around 9 milliliters of peripheral blood, collected into EDTA-treated Vacutainer tubes. Ficoll-Paque density-gradient centrifugation was used to isolate PBMCs, with at least 6.5 million per sample. Total RNA was extracted from PBMCs with Trizol reagent, with at least 5 micrograms obtained per sample. For every donor, an aliquot of PBMCs went through flow cytometry to measure the percentages of naive CD45RAhigh/CD27high T cells. The CDR1 and CDR2 encoded by the germline V gene are SGHDT and YYEEEE. From its cysteine to its phenylalanine, the CDR3 spans 17 amino acids. Left in the record is the CDR3 DNA by itself, 51 bases read in frame from the first base. V has 1 base trimmed and J has 2 bases trimmed; junction bases matching no gene number 7. This sample stems from a study of blood T cells in healthy people across ages (dated by TCRdb to 2014 to 2015). Broadly, across the study: In model experiments, template switching captured about one uniquely barcoded TCR beta cDNA molecule for every two T cells. Using deep sequencing normalized with unique cDNA molecular identifiers, the study measured how TCR beta repertoire diversity changes with age. To avoid experimental bias, donors of different ages were randomly spread across the sequencing lanes. For two donors (one aged 18 to 30 and one aged 80 or older), the study analyzed two additional independent replicas of 1 million unique cDNA reads from the same blood draw. The donors were split into four age groups: young (average around 17 years), middle-aged (roughly 39), aged (roughly 65) and long-lived (roughly 86).

Broader findings and caveats from the paper: The CMV infection status of donors was not known, potentially confounding age-related changes in expanded clonotypes. Estimates of total diversity from one million sequenced T cells were regarded as lower bounds and underestimates. Observed TCR beta diversity per million T cells fell roughly linearly with age, and a significant reduction was already apparent by age approximately 40. Conclusive comparison of naive and antigen-experienced compartments was prevented by the profiling of bulk unsorted PBMCs. A strong correlation was found between observed TCR beta diversity and the percentage of naive T cells measured by flow cytometry. The long-lived group showed more naive CD4+ T cells, fewer expanded clones and increased TCR diversity than the aged group, suggesting age selection.

The V and J genes are TRBV5-6 and TRBJ2-3; TRBD2 matches 10 bases in the middle. The sample was blood. The receptor was derived from a woman aged 40 to 50 in good health. The DNA is TGTGCCAGCAGCTTGCGGTTTAGCGGGGGGAACACAGATACGCAGTATTTT. It specifies CASSLRFSGGNTDTQYF.